The clone carrying this T cell receptor beta chain is judged medium-sized. Its antigen is still unknown. This specimen belongs to a study of neurological immune-mediated disorders. Regarding the study as a whole: Expanded clones shared no identical CDR3 amino acid sequences across subjects, which suggested private TCR-beta repertoires in all groups. HTLV-1-associated myelopathy led in TCR clonal expansion, while multiple sclerosis ranked lowest, below healthy controls.

Losses at the gene ends were 4 bases for V and 8 bases for J; bases not matched to a gene: 5. CDR1 is SNHLY, CDR2 FYNNEI, per germline. The CDR3 runs to 13 residues. The cDNA was generated through 5'RACE incorporating 10-nucleotide random UMIs. TCRdb itself ran the 5' RACE reads through MiXCR, one entry per CDR3 protein. The sample carries tens of thousands of distinct CDR3 sequences, 6.5% to 8% recorded once. The unsorted libraries were generated from a total of 2 million PBMCs, which had been stored in RNAlater at -80 C. The sequencing input was PBMCs. The chain carries TRBV2 and TRBJ1-2; 9 positions agree with TRBD1. This clonotype originated in a woman aged 40-49 years in good health. CDR3 DNA sequence: TGTGCCAGCAGTGCCGGGACAGGGTACGGCTACACCTTC. Its translation: CASSAGTGYGYTF.